The clone carrying this T cell receptor (beta chain) occurred many times. Its cognate antigen is unknown. This specimen belongs to a study of regulatory T cells in long-lasting Graves disease. Whole-study results and caveats: Newly diagnosed Graves' patients had higher TCR diversity than persistent ones.

The time point denotes: newly diagnosed GD, antithyroid drugs for less than 3 months. Generation of the TCR library employed RNA extracted from PBMCs. In this cohort, patients came from an endocrinology department located in Xi'an, China. According to the study, TCR beta libraries were built with iRepertoire HTBI primers and CDR3-region Arm-PCR. TCRdb independently ran MiXCR on the multiplex PCR reads; one entry per CDR3 protein. The sample carries around 500,000 distinct CDR3 sequences, about 13% recorded once. The V end was cut by 3 bases, the J end by 1 base, with 10 bases between. This CDR3 has 14 amino acids. Germline loops: CDR1 SGHAT, CDR2 FQNNGV. The sample also formed part of further work on T cells in Graves' hyperthyroidism and ophthalmopathy. That source reports: The primer set for the first-round RT-PCR of the TCR CDR3 was HTBI.

The sample here was peripheral blood mononuclear cells (PBMCs), taken at new diagnosis, from a patient treated with antithyroid drugs. The sequence derives from a man aged 25 to 45 with Graves disease. This chain connects TRBV11-2 to TRBJ2-7; D is uncertain. The CDR3, as DNA: TGTGCCAGCAGCTTGGACGGGCCGTCCTACGAGCAGTACTTC. Protein: CASSLDGPSYEQYF.